A single sample is the source of the 21 T cell receptor beta chains below, sequenced in a study of control samples from healthy donors and cancer patients (dated by TCRdb to the early 2020s). The method was the immunoSEQ multiplex PCR assay. The table was pulled from immuneACCESS by TCRdb, which kept in-frame rearrangements only. Such tables lose some clones; where checked, under half of the loss comes from unresolved V genes, and the rest has no known cause. In this sample the table shows 150,000 to 200,000 clones, almost 90% of which occur a single time. The ten largest clonotypes hold 1.2% to 1.5% of the sample. Sequencing used blood. The receptors come from a woman aged 45-65 years in good health.

The CDR3 bases are TGTGCCAGCAGCTTTCAAGGACGGACTTATGGCTACACCTTC. It translates to CASSFQGRTYGYTF. V is TRBV5-4 and J is TRBJ1-2; unclear D gene. V gave up 2 bases and J gave up 5 bases, with 13 bases separating them. The CDR3 consists of 14 residues. Looked up from germline, CDR1 is SGHNT and CDR2 is YYREEE (reference sequence).

V usage is TRBV2 and J usage is TRBJ2-3; 11 nucleotides align to TRBD1. V was clipped by 0 bases and J by 6 bases; unmatched bases: 8. The CDR3 consists of 17 residues. Germline CDR1 reads SNHLY; CDR2 reads FYNNEI. The CDR3 reads CASSEARRTGGWDTQYF. The DNA of the CDR3 is TGTGCCAGCAGTGAAGCGCGAAGGACAGGGGGCTGGGATACGCAGTATTTT.

The chain's CDR3 is CASREQKGGSNQPQHF. As DNA, the CDR3 is TGTGCCAGCAGGGAACAAAAGGGCGGCAGCAATCAGCCCCAGCATTTT. The chain has TRBV6-6 and TRBJ1-5; D gene uncertain. Germline assignment: CDR1 MNHNY and CDR2 SVGAGI (reference sequence). This CDR3 comprises 16 residues. V was cut by 6 bases and J by 1 base, with 16 bases left in between.

This chain links TRBV7-2 with TRBJ1-4; D is perhaps TRBD1 (6 bases). The V end was cut by 6 bases, the J end by 4 bases, with 12 bases between. Germline CDR1 reads SGHTA; CDR2 reads FQGNSA. This CDR3 comprises 14 residues. CDR3 amino acids: CASRTDSLNEKLFF. CDR3 in DNA: TGTGCCAGCAGGACGGACAGTCTTAATGAAAAACTGTTTTTT.

In DNA form, the CDR3 reads TGTGCCAGTAGTATCGGCAGCTCCTACGAGCAGTACTTC. Protein product: CASSIGSSYEQYF. This chain connects TRBV19 to TRBJ2-7; D is uncertain. Germline-derived CDR1 and CDR2 are LNHDA and SQIVND (reference sequence). The CDR3 length is 13 residues. V lost 3 bases, J lost 0 bases, and 6 bases lay in between.

The chain has TRBV5-1 and TRBJ1-1; the D gene is possibly TRBD1 (6 bases). CDR1 SGHRS and CDR2 YFSETQ come from the germline V gene. The CDR3 is 14 residues long. Trimming took off 0 bases at V and 3 bases at J, with 9 bases between the two ends. The CDR3 coding sequence is TGCGCCAGCAGCTTGGCAGGGGCCGACACTGAAGCTTTCTTT. Its protein product is CASSLAGADTEAFF.

The chain joins TRBV24-1 to TRBJ1-2, with D maybe TRBD1 (6 bases). Trimming took 7 bases from V and 8 from J, leaving 22 bases between them. The CDR3 loop spans 15 amino acids. In germline, CDR1 is KGHDR, CDR2 SFDVKD. The CDR3 coding sequence is TGTGCCACCAGCCGATCCAGGGACACTCCTGGGGGCTACACCTTC. Translating it yields CATSRSRDTPGGYTF.

CDR3 nucleotide sequence: TGTGCCAGCAGCTTGGGAGGGAATTATTCACCCCTCCACTTT. Protein product: CASSLGGNYSPLHF. The V call is TRBV7-9, the J call TRBJ1-6; D not resolved. V was pared by 3 bases and J by 8 bases, with 11 bases between. Looked up from germline, CDR1 is SEHNR and CDR2 is FQNEAQ (reference sequence). This CDR3 has 14 residues. The full variable domain, with the rest looked up from reference TRBV7-9 and TRBJ1-6, is DTGVSQNPRHKITKRGQNVTFRCDPISEHNRLYWYRQTLGQGPEFLTYFQNEAQLEKSRLLSDRFSAERPKGSFSTLEIQRTEQGDSAMYLCASSLGGNYSPLHFGNGTRLTVT.

The chain combines TRBV5-1 with TRBJ1-6, with 10 bases aligning to TRBD1. Germline trimming cut 1 base from V and 10 bases from J; bases unmatched to any gene: 5. CDR1 and CDR2 from the germline V gene are SGHRS and YFSETQ. This CDR3 has 15 amino acids. CDR3 in amino acids: CASSLLDRGQSPLHF. In DNA, the CDR3 is TGCGCCAGCAGCTTGTTAGACAGGGGGCAATCACCCCTCCACTTT. Using reference TRBV5-1 and TRBJ1-6 for the parts outside the CDR3, the full variable domain is KAGVTQTPRYLIKTRGQQVTLSCSPISGHRSVSWYQQTPGQGLQFLFEYFSETQRNKGNFPGRFSGRQFSNSRSEMNVSTLELGDSALYLCASSLLDRGQSPLHFGNGTRLTVT.

The chain couples TRBV6-5 to TRBJ1-1; D is unresolved. The CDR3 is 14 residues long. Germline V gene sequence: CDR1 MNHEY, CDR2 SVGAGI. With 8 bases removed from V and 0 bases from J, the gap between germline ends came to 13 bases. CDR3: CASLRLTMNTEAFF. The CDR3 DNA reads TGTGCCAGCTTGCGTTTGACCATGAACACTGAAGCTTTCTTT.

The chain carries TRBV3-1 (or the pseudogene TRBV3-2) and TRBJ2-3, with 8 bases fitting TRBD1. The CDR3 is made up of 15 amino acids. Per the germline V gene, CDR1 is LGHDT and CDR2 is YNNKEL (reference sequence). V lost 5 bases and J lost 3; bases outside the gene matches: 7. The CDR3: CASSSSQGATDTQYF. In DNA, the CDR3 is TGTGCCAGCAGCTCATCGCAGGGGGCAACAGATACGCAGTATTTT.

In this sample, this clone turned up once. The chain carries TRBV7-9 and TRBJ1-1; D unclear. The CDR3 has 13 residues. The V gene lost 3 bases and the J gene lost 6 bases, with 11 bases spanning the gap. The germline CDR1 and CDR2 sequences are SEHNR and FQNEAQ (reference sequence). CDR3 bases: TGTGCCAGCAGCTTCTCCGGGGTCCCTGAAGCTTTCTTT. This encodes CASSFSGVPEAFF.

This clone was seen just once. This chain connects TRBV7-2 to TRBJ2-1; 11 bases are a match to TRBD2. V lost 5 bases, J lost 10 bases, and 13 bases stayed unmatched. The length of the CDR3 is 16 residues. CDR1 and CDR2 (germline): SGHTA, FQGNSA. In DNA form, the CDR3 reads TGTGCCAGCAGCCTTCGGGTAGCGGGAGGGCCTAGGGAGCAGTTCTTC. This translates into CASSLRVAGGPREQFF. Using reference TRBV7-2 and TRBJ2-1 for the parts outside the CDR3, the full variable domain is GAGVSQSPSNKVTEKGKDVELRCDPISGHTALYWYRQSLGQGLEFLIYFQGNSAPDKSGLPSDRFSAERTGGSVSTLTIQRTQQEDSAVYLCASSLRVAGGPREQFFGPGTRLTVL.

CDR3 bases: TGTGCCAGCAGCGGGGGGGGCGGGGAGCTGTTTTTT. This translates into CASSGGGGELFF. This rearrangement joins TRBV11-2 to TRBJ2-2, with 7 bases identical to TRBD2. Germline V lookup: CDR1 SGHAT, CDR2 FQNNGV. V dropped 5 bases and J dropped 7; count of bases not matched to a gene: 1. The CDR3 totals 12 residues.

The gene calls are TRBV28 and TRBJ1-1; D not certain. Germline-derived CDR1 and CDR2 are MDHEN and SYDVKM. The CDR3 extends over 13 amino acids. V was trimmed by 1 base and J by 8 bases, leaving 11 bases between them. CDR3 DNA: TGTGCCAGCAGTTTATCGGCCCCGGCCGAAGCTTTCTTT. This gives the protein CASSLSAPAEAFF.

The chain joins TRBV30 to TRBJ1-1, with no clear D. Trimming took off 4 bases at V and 0 bases at J, with 12 bases between the two ends. Looked up from germline, CDR1 is GTSNPN and CDR2 is SVGIG (reference sequence). The CDR3 loop spans 14 amino acids. DNA for the CDR3: TGTGCCTGGAAAGCCCCCCTGTTGAACACTGAAGCTTTCTTT. It yields the protein CAWKAPLLNTEAFF.

This sequence joins TRBV5-1 and TRBJ2-7; D is undetermined. Per the germline V gene, CDR1 is SGHRS and CDR2 is YFSETQ. Trimming took 3 bases from V and 0 from J, leaving 10 bases between them. The CDR3 length is 14 residues. As DNA, the CDR3 is TGCGCCAGCAGCTCGGACGTGAGCTCCTACGAGCAGTACTTC. Residues: CASSSDVSSYEQYF.

The chain uses TRBV7-2 and TRBJ1-1; D is ambiguous. V was pared by 2 bases and J by 4 bases, with 8 bases between. Germline V gene lookup returns CDR1 SGHTA and CDR2 FQGNSA. This CDR3 is built from 13 residues. The DNA for the CDR3 is TGTGCCAGCAGCTTAATGGCCAGCACTGAAGCTTTCTTT. As protein: CASSLMASTEAFF.

V usage is TRBV25-1 and J usage is TRBJ1-3; TRBD1 matches 10 bases. Germline loops: CDR1 MGHDK, CDR2 SYGVNS. V trimming: 1 base; J trimming: 0 bases; junction bases outside the gene matches: 6. This CDR3 has 18 amino acids. The CDR3 sequence is CASSEWGQGTPSGNTIYF. The CDR3 nucleotides read TGTGCCAGCAGTGAATGGGGACAGGGGACCCCCTCTGGAAACACCATATATTTT.

The chain links TRBV5-1 to TRBJ1-2; tentatively, D is TRBD1 (6 bases). The germline CDR1 and CDR2 sequences are SGHRS and YFSETQ. This CDR3 has 14 amino acids. Trimming removed 4 bases at V and 5 bases at J, with 15 bases between. CDR3 loop: CASSARTTGYGYTF. The DNA of the CDR3 is TGCGCCAGCAGCGCCCGAACGACAGGTTATGGCTACACCTTC. The full variable domain, its missing parts supplied by reference TRBV5-1 and TRBJ1-2, is KAGVTQTPRYLIKTRGQQVTLSCSPISGHRSVSWYQQTPGQGLQFLFEYFSETQRNKGNFPGRFSGRQFSNSRSEMNVSTLELGDSALYLCASSARTTGYGYTFGSGTRLTVV.

This chain links TRBV5-5 with TRBJ1-2; 7 bases map to TRBD1. Germline V gives CDR1 SGHKS, CDR2 YYEKEE (reference sequence). Trimming at V came to 4 bases and at J to 7 bases, leaving 4 bases not matched to a gene. The CDR3 has 12 residues. The CDR3 here is CASSPDRAGYTF. For the CDR3, the DNA is TGTGCCAGCAGCCCCGACAGGGCTGGCTACACCTTC.